This TCR beta chain was identified during a study of pediatric ulcerative colitis. Broader study findings: Substantially fewer templates came from two patients' blood samples. Ulcerative colitis patients shared more blood-rectal clones than controls.

Of note for this clone: Its specificity is not known.

The CDR3 runs 12 residues. Germline V gene data show CDR1 as MDHEN and CDR2 as SYDVKM. The V gene lost 2 bases and the J gene lost 9 bases, with 8 bases spanning the gap. Libraries were prepared by immunoSEQ multiplex PCR; TCRdb keeps only in-frame clonotypes and omits some of them. The table includes 57,000 or so clones, 75% to 90% detected once. This chain connects TRBV28 to TRBJ2-1; possibly TRBD1 for D (6 bases). The source is a boy younger than 18 who was a control in a study of pediatric ulcerative colitis. Sequenced input: blood. The CDR3 protein is CASSLQGSEQFF. The CDR3 nucleotides are TGTGCCAGCAGTTTACAGGGGAGTGAGCAGTTCTTC.